This TCR beta chain was sequenced in a study of blood T cell repertoires in COVID-19. Study context: The United States, Italy and Spain supplied acute and convalescent COVID-19 samples.

Participant ages covered about 18 to 100 years across around 22 US areas. Each participant's cohort was designated according to participant-reported clinical history. Per the original methods: Amplification with reference gene primers provided the estimates of nucleated cell counts. Produced via immunoSEQ multiplex PCR; TCRdb's table is partial and in-frame only. That table supplies the V and J calls and clone size; D and trimming were determined from the DNA. The sample consists of about 220,000 clones, 70% to 90% of them appearing once. The V end lost 5 bases, the J end lost 6 bases, and 19 bases lay between the germline ends. Germline V gene sequence: CDR1 LNHDA, CDR2 SQIVND (reference sequence). The CDR3 covers 15 residues.

Specimen: PBMCs or T cells enriched from blood (not recorded which). The V gene is TRBV19, the J gene TRBJ1-2; maybe TRBD1 (6 bases). The source is a woman aged 50 to 60 with acute COVID-19. DNA for the CDR3: TGTGCCAGTAGTGTACACAGGGTTTCTGGGGATGGCTACACCTTC. It encodes CASSVHRVSGDGYTF.